The rows below give T cell receptor beta chains drawn from one sample of a study. TCRdb independently ran MiXCR on the RT-PCR reads; one entry per CDR3 protein. The data show 650,000 to 800,000 distinct CDR3 sequences, 14% seen once. Source material: memory CD4+ T cells from blood. The receptors here all came from a female donor in good health, serving as a healthy control. CDR3s include the opening cysteine and the closing phenylalanine or tryptophan. D genes are given only for firm matches. Clone size is given for some rows only: seen once, a few or many times, or a class if the clone is expanded.

TRBV12-3/TRBV12-4	many	TRBJ2-5	-	TGTGCCAGCAGCCCCGGGGGCCCAGGAGAGACCCAGTACTTC	CASSPGGPGETQYF
TRBV7-8	few	TRBJ2-4	-	TGTGCCAGCAGCTTAGCCGGACTTATTCTAGAAAACATTCAGTACTTC	CASSLAGLILENIQYF
TRBV20-1	-	TRBJ2-1	TRBD2	TGCAGTGCCAAGGAAGCGGGAGAATTCTCCTACAATGAGCAGTTCTTC	CSAKEAGEFSYNEQFF
TRBV7-9	-	TRBJ2-3	TRBD1	TGTGCCAGCAGTTTAGGGACAGGGATTGACACAGATACGCAGTATTTT	CASSLGTGIDTDTQYF
TRBV11-2	few	TRBJ2-1	TRBD2	TGTGCCAGCGGCATCTCCGGGACTAGCGGACACAATGAGCAGTTCTTC	CASGISGTSGHNEQFF
TRBV2	-	TRBJ1-2	-	TGTGCCAGCAGAGCTTACAGGGACGGCTACACCTTC	CASRAYRDGYTF
TRBV27	many	TRBJ2-7	TRBD2	TGTGCCAGCAGTTTTGGGCGGATCGGGACTAGCGGGAGAGGAGTCGAGCAGTACTTC	CASSFGRIGTSGRGVEQYF
TRBV7-2	few	TRBJ2-7	-	TGTGCCAGCAGCCCGGGACCGCAATACGAGCAGTACTTC	CASSPGPQYEQYF
TRBV20-1	-	TRBJ2-1	TRBD2	TGCAGTGCCATACTAGCGGGATTAAATGAGCAGTTCTTC	CSAILAGLNEQFF
TRBV10-3	few	TRBJ2-3	TRBD1	TGTGCCATCAGTGACGGACAGGACACAGATACGCAGTATTTT	CAISDGQDTDTQYF
TRBV15	-	TRBJ2-1	-	TGTGCCACCAGCAGAGCGGCGTTTGAGCAGTTCTTC	CATSRAAFEQFF
TRBV7-9	-	TRBJ1-3	TRBD1	TGTGCCAGCAGCTCCGCCGGGACAGGGAGGAACACCATATATTTT	CASSSAGTGRNTIYF
TRBV7-2	many	TRBJ2-2	-	TGTGCCAGCAGCCCCCACCGCTTAGCGGCGACGAACACCGGGGAGCTGTTTTTT	CASSPHRLAATNTGELFF
TRBV5-1	-	TRBJ1-2	-	TGCGCCAGCAGCTTGGCCTTAGCAGACGATGGCTACACCTTC	CASSLALADDGYTF
TRBV7-6	many	TRBJ2-5	TRBD2	TGTGCCAGCAGCTTACGCGGGAGGGCAGAGACCCAGTACTTC	CASSLRGRAETQYF
TRBV20-1	-	TRBJ2-7	TRBD2	TGCAGTGCTAGAGAAGTAAGACTAGCGGGAGCCGGTGTCCAGTACTTC	CSAREVRLAGAGVQYF
TRBV7-6	many	TRBJ2-1	TRBD2	TGTGCCAGCAGCTTAGGAGCCTCTAGCGGGAGGGCACGGAATGAGCAGTTCTTC	CASSLGASSGRARNEQFF
TRBV5-1	-	TRBJ1-5	-	TGCGCCAGCAGCTTGGACGGGGGCGATCAGCCCCAGCATTTT	CASSLDGGDQPQHF
TRBV20-1	few	TRBJ1-1	TRBD1	TGCAGTGCTCTTGACAGGGTGGGAACTTTCTTT	CSALDRVGTFF
TRBV20-1	few	TRBJ1-5	-	TGCAGTGCTGTTTCCGACTTCGGGCGGTTTAATCAGCCCCAGCATTTT	CSAVSDFGRFNQPQHF
TRBV7-3	few	TRBJ2-3	-	TGTGCCAGCAGCTTGGGCAGGGGTGGCTCTAGCACAGATACGCAGTATTTT	CASSLGRGGSSTDTQYF
TRBV20-1	-	TRBJ1-1	-	TGCAGTGCTATAGGAACTGAAGCTTTCTTT	CSAIGTEAFF
TRBV6-5	-	TRBJ2-3	-	TGTGCCAGCACCGGACCCGGGACTGCCACCCCAGATACGCAGTATTTT	CASTGPGTATPDTQYF
TRBV5-1	-	TRBJ1-4	-	TGCGCCAGCAGCTTGGTGCCAGCAACTAATGAAAAACTGTTTTTT	CASSLVPATNEKLFF
TRBV28	-	TRBJ2-5	TRBD2	TGTGCCAGCAGTTCCCTCCGGCTAGCGGGCAATCAAGAGACCCAGTACTTC	CASSSLRLAGNQETQYF
TRBV12-3/TRBV12-4	many	TRBJ2-2	-	TGTGCCAGCAGTCTCGGACAGATAACCGGGGAGCTGTTTTTT	CASSLGQITGELFF
TRBV20-1	many	TRBJ2-7	-	TGCAGTGTCCCACACTACGAGCAGTACTTC	CSVPHYEQYF
TRBV19	-	TRBJ2-4	-	TGTGCCAGTAGTATAGGGACCGGCATTCAGTACTTC	CASSIGTGIQYF
TRBV7-3	-	TRBJ2-7	-	TGTGCCAGCAGCTTAGGAGGCCGGGCAGGGAAGTACTTC	CASSLGGRAGKYF
TRBV20-1	few	TRBJ2-1	-	TGCAGTGCCCTTACCGGGTTTAATGAGCAGTTCTTC	CSALTGFNEQFF
TRBV29-1	many	TRBJ2-7	-	TGCAGCGTTGACGTTCAGGGGTCCGAGCAGTACTTC	CSVDVQGSEQYF
TRBV7-2	few	TRBJ2-3	-	TGTGCCAGCAGCTTAGTCCGGGAGCCGAGTACGCAGTATTTT	CASSLVREPSTQYF
TRBV5-1	many	TRBJ1-2	TRBD1	TGCGCCAGCAGTCCGACAGGGGGCAACTATGGCTACACCTTC	CASSPTGGNYGYTF
TRBV11-2	once	TRBJ2-7	TRBD1	TGTGCCAGCAGCTTAGAAGGGACAGGGAAGATTTCCTACGAGCAGTACTTC	CASSLEGTGKISYEQYF